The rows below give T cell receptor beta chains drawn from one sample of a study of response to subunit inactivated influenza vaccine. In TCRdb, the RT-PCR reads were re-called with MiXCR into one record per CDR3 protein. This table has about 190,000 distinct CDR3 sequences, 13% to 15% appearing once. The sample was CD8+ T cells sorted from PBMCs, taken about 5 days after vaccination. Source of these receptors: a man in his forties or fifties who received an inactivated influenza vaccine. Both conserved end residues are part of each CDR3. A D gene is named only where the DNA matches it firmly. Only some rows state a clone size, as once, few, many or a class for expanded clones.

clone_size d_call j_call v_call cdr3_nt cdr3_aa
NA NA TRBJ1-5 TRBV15 TGTGCCACCAGCAGTCCCAATCAGCCCCAGCATTTT CATSSPNQPQHF
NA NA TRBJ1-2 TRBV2 TGTGCCAGCACCGAAAGGCAGAACCCACTCTACACCTTC CASTERQNPLYTF
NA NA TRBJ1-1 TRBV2 TGTGCCAGCCCGTCGACCGGGGGCTTGAACACTGAAGCTTTCTTT CASPSTGGLNTEAFF
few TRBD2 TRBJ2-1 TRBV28 TGTGCCAGCAGTCCAAAAGCGGGGGCCGGTTATGAGCAGTTCTTC CASSPKAGAGYEQFF
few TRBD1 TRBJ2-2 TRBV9 TGTGCCAGCAGCGCGGGACAGGTTAACACCGGGGAGCTGTTTTTT CASSAGQVNTGELFF
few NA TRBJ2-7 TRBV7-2 TGTGCCAGCAGCTTAGGGACCCTTTACGAGCAGTACTTC CASSLGTLYEQYF
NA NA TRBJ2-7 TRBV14 TGTGCCAGCAGCCAGGCAATGGGAGGCGAGCAGTACTTC CASSQAMGGEQYF
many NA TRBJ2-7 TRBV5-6 TGTGCCAGCACCCACAACGCCCGCGAGCAGTACTTC CASTHNAREQYF
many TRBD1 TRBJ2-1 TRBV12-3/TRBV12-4 TGTGCCAGCAGTTTTGCCCAACCCCCGATCACAGGGGGCCCCTACAATGAGCAGTTCTTC CASSFAQPPITGGPYNEQFF
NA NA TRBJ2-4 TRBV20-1 TGCAGTGCTAGGGATAGCGACATAGCCAAAAACATTCAGTACTTC CSARDSDIAKNIQYF
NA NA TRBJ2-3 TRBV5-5 TGTGCCAGCAGCCACAGACAGAGCACAGATACGCAGTATTTT CASSHRQSTDTQYF
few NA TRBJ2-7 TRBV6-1 TGTGCCAGCAACCCCTGGGACAATTACGAGCAGTACTTC CASNPWDNYEQYF
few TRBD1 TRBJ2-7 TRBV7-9 TGTGCCAGCAGCTTTAAAGACAGGGCCTACGAGCAGTACTTC CASSFKDRAYEQYF
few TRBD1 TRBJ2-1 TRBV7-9 TGTGCCAGCAGCCCAAGTGGGACAGAAAGCTACAATGAGCAGTTCTTC CASSPSGTESYNEQFF